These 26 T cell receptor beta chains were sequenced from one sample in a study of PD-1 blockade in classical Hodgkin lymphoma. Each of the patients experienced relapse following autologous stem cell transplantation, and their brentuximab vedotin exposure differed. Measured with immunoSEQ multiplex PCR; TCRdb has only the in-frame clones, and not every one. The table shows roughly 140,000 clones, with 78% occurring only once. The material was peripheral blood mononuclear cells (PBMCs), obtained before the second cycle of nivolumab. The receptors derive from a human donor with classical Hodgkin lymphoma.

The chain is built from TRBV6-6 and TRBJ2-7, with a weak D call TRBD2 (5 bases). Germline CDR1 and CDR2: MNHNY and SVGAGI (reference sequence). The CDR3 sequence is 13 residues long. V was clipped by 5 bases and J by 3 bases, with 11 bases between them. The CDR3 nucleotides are TGTGCCAGCAGTAGGTCAGCGGACTACGAGCAGTACTTC. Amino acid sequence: CASSRSADYEQYF.

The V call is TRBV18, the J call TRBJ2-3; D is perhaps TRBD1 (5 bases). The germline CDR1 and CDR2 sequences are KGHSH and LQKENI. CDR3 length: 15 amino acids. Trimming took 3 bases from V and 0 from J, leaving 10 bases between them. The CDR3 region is CASSPPRASTDTQYF. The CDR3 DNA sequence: TGTGCCAGCTCACCCCCCAGGGCTAGCACAGATACGCAGTATTTT.

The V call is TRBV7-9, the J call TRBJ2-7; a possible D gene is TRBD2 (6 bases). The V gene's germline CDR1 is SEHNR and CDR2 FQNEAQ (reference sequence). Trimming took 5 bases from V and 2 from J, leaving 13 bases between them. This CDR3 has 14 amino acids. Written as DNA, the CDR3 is TGTGCCAGCAGCGCAACAGGACTACCCTACGAGCAGTACTTC. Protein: CASSATGLPYEQYF.

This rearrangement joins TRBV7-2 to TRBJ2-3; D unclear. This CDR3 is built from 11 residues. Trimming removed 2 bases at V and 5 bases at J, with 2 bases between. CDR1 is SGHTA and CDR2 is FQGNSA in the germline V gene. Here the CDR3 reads CASSLRDTQYF. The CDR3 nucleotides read TGTGCCAGCAGCTTAAGAGATACGCAGTATTTT. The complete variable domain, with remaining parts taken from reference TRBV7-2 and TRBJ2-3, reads GAGVSQSPSNKVTEKGKDVELRCDPISGHTALYWYRQSLGQGLEFLIYFQGNSAPDKSGLPSDRFSAERTGGSVSTLTIQRTQQEDSAVYLCASSLRDTQYFGPGTRLTVL.

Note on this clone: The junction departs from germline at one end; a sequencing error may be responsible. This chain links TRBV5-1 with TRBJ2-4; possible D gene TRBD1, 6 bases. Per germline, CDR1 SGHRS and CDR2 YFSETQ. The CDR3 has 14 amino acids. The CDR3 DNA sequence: TGTGCCAGCAGCTTGGTTACACCAGGGGCCCGACAGTACTTC. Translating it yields CASSLVTPGARQYF.

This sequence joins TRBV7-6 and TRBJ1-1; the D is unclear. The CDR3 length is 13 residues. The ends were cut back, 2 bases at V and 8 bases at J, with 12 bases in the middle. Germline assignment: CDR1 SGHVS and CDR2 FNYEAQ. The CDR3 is CASSLKAPGEAFF. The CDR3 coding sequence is TGTGCCAGCAGCTTAAAGGCCCCGGGAGAAGCTTTCTTT.

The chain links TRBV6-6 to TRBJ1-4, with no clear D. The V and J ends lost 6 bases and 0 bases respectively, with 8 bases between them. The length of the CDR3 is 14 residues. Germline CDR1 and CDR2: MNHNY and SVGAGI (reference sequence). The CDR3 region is CASSRFSTNEKLFF. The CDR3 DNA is TGTGCCAGCAGCCGGTTTTCAACTAATGAAAAACTGTTTTTT.

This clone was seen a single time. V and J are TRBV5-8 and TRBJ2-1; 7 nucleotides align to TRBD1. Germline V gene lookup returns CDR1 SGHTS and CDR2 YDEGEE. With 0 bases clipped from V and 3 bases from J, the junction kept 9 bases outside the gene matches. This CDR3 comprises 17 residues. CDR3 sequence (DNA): TGTGCCAGCAGCTTGGAGGGGGCTTCGACAGTCTACAATGAGCAGTTCTTC. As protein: CASSLEGASTVYNEQFF.

Here the CDR3 reads CASSGEGAIDEQFF. In nucleotides, the CDR3 is TGTGCCAGCAGTGGGGAGGGGGCGATTGATGAGCAGTTCTTC. This rearrangement joins TRBV2 to TRBJ2-1; the D call may be TRBD1 or TRBD2 (7 bases each). Looked up from germline, CDR1 is SNHLY and CDR2 is FYNNEI. This CDR3 region has 14 residues. The V end lost 4 bases, the J end lost 8 bases, and 15 bases lay between the germline ends.

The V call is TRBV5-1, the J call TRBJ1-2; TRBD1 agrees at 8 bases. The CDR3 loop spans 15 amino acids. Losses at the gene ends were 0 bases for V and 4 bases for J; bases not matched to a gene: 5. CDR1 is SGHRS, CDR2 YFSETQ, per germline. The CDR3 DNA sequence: TGCGCCAGCAGCTTGGGGGGACAGGCCTCCTATGGCTACACCTTC. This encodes CASSLGGQASYGYTF.

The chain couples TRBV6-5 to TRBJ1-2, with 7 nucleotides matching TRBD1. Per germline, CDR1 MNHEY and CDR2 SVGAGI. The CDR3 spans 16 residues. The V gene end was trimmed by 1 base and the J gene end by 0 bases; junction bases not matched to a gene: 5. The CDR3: CASSYFGTEANYGYTF. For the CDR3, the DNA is TGTGCCAGCAGTTACTTTGGGACAGAAGCTAACTATGGCTACACCTTC.

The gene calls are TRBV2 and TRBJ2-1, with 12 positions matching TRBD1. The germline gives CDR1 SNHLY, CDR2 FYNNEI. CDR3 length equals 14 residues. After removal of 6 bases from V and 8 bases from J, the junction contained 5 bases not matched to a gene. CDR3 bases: TGTGCCAGCAGCCCCGGGACAGGGGGCGATGAGCAGTTCTTC. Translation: CASSPGTGGDEQFF. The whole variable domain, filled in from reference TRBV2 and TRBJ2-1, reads EPEVTQTPSHQVTQMGQEVILRCVPISNHLYFYWYRQILGQKVEFLVSFYNNEISEKSEIFDDQFSVERPDGSNFTLKIRSTKLEDSAMYFCASSPGTGGDEQFFGPGTRLTVL.

The CDR3 nucleotides are TGTGCCAGCAGCTTATTTCCCGGCGGGAGCTATGGCTACACCTTC. Translating gives CASSLFPGGSYGYTF. The chain has TRBV7-3 and TRBJ1-2; D gene uncertain. In germline, CDR1 is SGHTA, CDR2 FQGTGA. The length of the CDR3 is 15 residues. V lost 2 bases, J lost 4 bases, and 14 bases lay in between.

In DNA, the CDR3 is TGTGCCAGCAGTTTGAGCAGTAGTTACTATGGCTACACCTTC. Protein: CASSLSSSYYGYTF. The rearrangement links TRBV28 to TRBJ1-2; D remains unclear. The CDR3 covers 14 residues. The V gene's germline CDR1 is MDHEN and CDR2 SYDVKM. Trimming left V 3 bases short and J 3 bases short, with 11 bases between.

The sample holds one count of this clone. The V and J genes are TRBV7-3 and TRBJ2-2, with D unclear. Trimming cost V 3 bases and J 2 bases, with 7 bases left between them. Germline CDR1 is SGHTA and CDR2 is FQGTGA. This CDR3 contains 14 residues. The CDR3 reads CASSLVGNTGELFF. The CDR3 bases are TGTGCCAGCAGCTTGGTGGGAAACACCGGGGAGCTGTTTTTT.

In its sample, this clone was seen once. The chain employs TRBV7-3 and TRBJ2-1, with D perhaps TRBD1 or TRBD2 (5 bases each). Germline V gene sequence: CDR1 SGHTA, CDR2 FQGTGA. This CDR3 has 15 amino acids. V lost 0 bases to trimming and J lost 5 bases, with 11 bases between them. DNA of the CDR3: TGTGCCAGCAGCTTAACGTTCGGGGCCAACAATGAGCAGTTCTTC. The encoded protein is CASSLTFGANNEQFF.

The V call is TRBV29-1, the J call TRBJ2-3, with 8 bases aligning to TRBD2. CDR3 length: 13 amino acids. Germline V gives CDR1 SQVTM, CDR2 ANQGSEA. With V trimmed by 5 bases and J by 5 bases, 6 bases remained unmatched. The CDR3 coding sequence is TGCAGCGTTCCAAGCGGGAGAATAGATACGCAGTATTTT. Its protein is CSVPSGRIDTQYF.

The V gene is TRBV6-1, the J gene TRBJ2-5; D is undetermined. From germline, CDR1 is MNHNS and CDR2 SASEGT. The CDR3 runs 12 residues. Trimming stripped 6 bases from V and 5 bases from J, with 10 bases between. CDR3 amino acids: CASRASSETQYF. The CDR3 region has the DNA TGTGCCAGCAGGGCTAGTTCCGAGACCCAGTACTTC.

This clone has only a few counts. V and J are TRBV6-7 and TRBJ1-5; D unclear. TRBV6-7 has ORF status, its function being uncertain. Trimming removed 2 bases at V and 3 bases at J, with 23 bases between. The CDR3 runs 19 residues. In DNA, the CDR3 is TGTGCCAGCAGTTACACGCCACAAAAAAAGACAACTCCCAATCAGCCCCAGCATTTT. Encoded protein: CASSYTPQKKTTPNQPQHF.

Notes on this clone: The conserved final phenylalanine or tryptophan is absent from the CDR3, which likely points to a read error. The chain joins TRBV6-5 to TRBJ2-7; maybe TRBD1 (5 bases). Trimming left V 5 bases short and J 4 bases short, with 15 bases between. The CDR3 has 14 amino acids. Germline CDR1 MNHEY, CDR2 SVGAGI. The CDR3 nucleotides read TGTGCCAGCAGTCCCCAGGGTCCCCCATACGAGCAGTACCTC. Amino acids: CASSPQGPPYEQYL.

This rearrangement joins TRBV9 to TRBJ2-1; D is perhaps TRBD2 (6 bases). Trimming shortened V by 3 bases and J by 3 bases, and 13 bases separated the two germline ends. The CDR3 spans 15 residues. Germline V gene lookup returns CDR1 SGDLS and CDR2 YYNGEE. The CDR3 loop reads CASSAPETSYNEQFF. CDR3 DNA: TGTGCCAGCAGCGCCCCCGAGACTAGCTACAATGAGCAGTTCTTC.

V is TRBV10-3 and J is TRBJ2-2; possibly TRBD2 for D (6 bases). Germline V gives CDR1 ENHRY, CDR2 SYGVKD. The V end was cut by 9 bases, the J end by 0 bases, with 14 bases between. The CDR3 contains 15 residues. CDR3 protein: CAIAFSGPNTGELFF. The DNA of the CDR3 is TGTGCCATAGCCTTTAGCGGCCCGAACACCGGGGAGCTGTTTTTT.

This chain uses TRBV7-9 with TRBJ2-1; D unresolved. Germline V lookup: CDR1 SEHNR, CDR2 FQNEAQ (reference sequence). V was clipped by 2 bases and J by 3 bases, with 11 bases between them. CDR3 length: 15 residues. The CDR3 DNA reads TGTGCCAGCAGCTTACTCGGTATCTACTACAATGAGCAGTTCTTC. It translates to CASSLLGIYYNEQFF.

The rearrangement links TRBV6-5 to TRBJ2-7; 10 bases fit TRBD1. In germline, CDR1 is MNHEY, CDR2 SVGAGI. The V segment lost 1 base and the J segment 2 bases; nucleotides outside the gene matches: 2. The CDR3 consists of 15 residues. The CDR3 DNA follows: TGTGCCAGCAGTTACTGGACAGGGGGTACCTACGAGCAGTACTTC. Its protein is CASSYWTGGTYEQYF.

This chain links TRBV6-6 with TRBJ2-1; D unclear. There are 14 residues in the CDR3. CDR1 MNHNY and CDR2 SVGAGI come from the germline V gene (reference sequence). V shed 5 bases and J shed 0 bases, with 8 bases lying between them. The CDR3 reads CASSPIGSYNEQFF. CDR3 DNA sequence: TGTGCCAGCAGTCCAATTGGCTCCTACAATGAGCAGTTCTTC.

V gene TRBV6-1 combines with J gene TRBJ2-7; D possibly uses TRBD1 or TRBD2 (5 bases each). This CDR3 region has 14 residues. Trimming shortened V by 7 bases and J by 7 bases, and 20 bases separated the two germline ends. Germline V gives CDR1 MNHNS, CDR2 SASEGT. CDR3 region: CASTFGTVEWEQYF. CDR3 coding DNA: TGTGCCAGCACCTTTGGGACGGTCGAGTGGGAGCAGTACTTC.